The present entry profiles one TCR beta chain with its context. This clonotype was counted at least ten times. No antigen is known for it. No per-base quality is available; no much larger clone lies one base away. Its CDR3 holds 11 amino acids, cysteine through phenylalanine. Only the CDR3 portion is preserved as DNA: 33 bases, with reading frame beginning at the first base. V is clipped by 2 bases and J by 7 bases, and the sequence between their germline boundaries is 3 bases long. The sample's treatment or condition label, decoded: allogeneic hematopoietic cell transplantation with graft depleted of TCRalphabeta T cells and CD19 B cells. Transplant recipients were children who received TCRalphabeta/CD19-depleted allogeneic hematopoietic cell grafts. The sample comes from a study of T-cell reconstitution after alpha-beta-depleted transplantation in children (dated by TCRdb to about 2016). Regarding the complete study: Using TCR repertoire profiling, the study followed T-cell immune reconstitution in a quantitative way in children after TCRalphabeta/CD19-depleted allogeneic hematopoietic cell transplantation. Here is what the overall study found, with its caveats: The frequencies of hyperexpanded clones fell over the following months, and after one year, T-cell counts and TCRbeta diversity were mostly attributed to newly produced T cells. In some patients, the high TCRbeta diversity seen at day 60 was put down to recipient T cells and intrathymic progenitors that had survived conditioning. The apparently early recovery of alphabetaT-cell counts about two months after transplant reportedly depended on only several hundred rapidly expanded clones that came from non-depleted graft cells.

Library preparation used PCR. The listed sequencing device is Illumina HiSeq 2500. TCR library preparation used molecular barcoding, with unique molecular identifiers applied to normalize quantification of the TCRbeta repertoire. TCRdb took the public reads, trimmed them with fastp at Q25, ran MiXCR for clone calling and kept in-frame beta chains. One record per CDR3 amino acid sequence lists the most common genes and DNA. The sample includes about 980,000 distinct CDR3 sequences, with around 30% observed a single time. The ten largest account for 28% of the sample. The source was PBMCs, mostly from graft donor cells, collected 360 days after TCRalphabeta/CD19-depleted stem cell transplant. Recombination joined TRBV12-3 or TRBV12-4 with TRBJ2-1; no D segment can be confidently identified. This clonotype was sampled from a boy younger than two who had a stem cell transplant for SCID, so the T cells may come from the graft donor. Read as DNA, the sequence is TGTGCCAGCAGTTTATTAAATGAGCAGTTCTTC. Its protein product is CASSLLNEQFF.